This TCR beta chain derives from a study of blood T cell repertoires in COVID-19. Looking at the study overall: Material from acute and convalescent COVID-19 was sourced from the United States, Italy and Spain.

Assay: immunoSEQ multiplex PCR; the TCRdb copy retains only in-frame clones and omits some. The sample shows about 26,000 clones, 90% of them seen only once. V lost 0 bases, J lost 0 bases, and 9 bases lay in between. Germline V CDR1 and CDR2: LNHNV, YYDKDF (reference sequence). The CDR3 consists of 15 residues. The TCR comes from a man between 65 and 85 years old with acute or convalescent COVID-19. The sequencing sample was made of peripheral blood. The chain carries TRBV15 and TRBJ2-7; possibly TRBD2 for D (6 bases). CDR3: CATSRDRDFSYEQYF. CDR3 sequence (DNA): TGTGCCACCAGCAGAGACCGGGACTTCTCCTACGAGCAGTACTTC.